Listed below are T cell receptor beta chains from one sample, sequenced in a study of T-cell memory formation after mild COVID-19. TCRdb used MiXCR to reprocess the 5' RACE reads, holding one entry per CDR3 protein. Among about half a million distinct CDR3 sequences listed, 15% to 20% were seen once. Specimen: PBMCs or a T cell subset sorted from them (not recorded which). Receptors originate from an adult woman who had mild COVID-19 (a few samples of this study predate the infection). Cell type and time point are not known. Both conserved end residues are part of each CDR3. A D gene is named only where the DNA matches it firmly. The listing skips clone size in some rows; elsewhere it reads once, few, many or a size class.

j_call: TRBJ2-2; clone_size: .; d_call: TRBD2; v_call: TRBV19; cdr3_aa: CASSIVAGGPDGELFF; cdr3_nt: TGTGCCAGTAGTATAGTGGCGGGAGGGCCGGACGGGGAGCTGTTTTTT
j_call: TRBJ2-1; clone_size: .; d_call: .; v_call: TRBV29-1; cdr3_aa: CSVTGSYNEQFF; cdr3_nt: TGCAGCGTGACAGGCTCCTACAATGAGCAGTTCTTC
j_call: TRBJ1-2; clone_size: .; d_call: .; v_call: TRBV4-1; cdr3_aa: CASSQEEQGGGHGYTF; cdr3_nt: TGCGCCAGCAGCCAAGAAGAGCAGGGAGGTGGTCATGGCTACACCTTC
j_call: TRBJ2-1; clone_size: .; d_call: TRBD2; v_call: TRBV7-7; cdr3_aa: CASSLLPIAGRSYNEQFF; cdr3_nt: TGTGCCAGCAGCTTGTTGCCCATAGCGGGGAGGTCATACAATGAGCAGTTCTTC
j_call: TRBJ1-1; clone_size: few; d_call: .; v_call: TRBV11-3; cdr3_aa: CASSSHRVGPNTEAFF; cdr3_nt: TGTGCCAGCAGCTCCCACCGGGTTGGACCGAACACTGAAGCTTTCTTT
j_call: TRBJ2-7; clone_size: few; d_call: .; v_call: TRBV7-2; cdr3_aa: CATDPGGEQYF; cdr3_nt: TGTGCCACCGACCCCGGAGGCGAGCAGTACTTC
j_call: TRBJ1-1; clone_size: .; d_call: .; v_call: TRBV20-1; cdr3_aa: CSALRIQSEAFF; cdr3_nt: TGCAGTGCCCTCCGAATCCAGAGTGAAGCTTTCTTT
j_call: TRBJ2-1; clone_size: few; d_call: .; v_call: TRBV29-1; cdr3_aa: CSVDGFQRYNEQFF; cdr3_nt: TGCAGCGTTGATGGTTTTCAGCGCTACAATGAGCAGTTCTTC
j_call: TRBJ2-2; clone_size: .; d_call: TRBD1; v_call: TRBV19; cdr3_aa: CASSKTGTTGELFF; cdr3_nt: TGTGCCAGTAGTAAGACAGGGACCACCGGGGAGCTGTTTTTT
j_call: TRBJ1-1; clone_size: .; d_call: TRBD1; v_call: TRBV7-6; cdr3_aa: CASSILRQGTEAFF; cdr3_nt: TGTGCCAGCAGCATCCTTCGACAGGGCACTGAAGCTTTCTTT
j_call: TRBJ2-7; clone_size: .; d_call: TRBD2; v_call: TRBV3-1; cdr3_aa: CASSRQFFSSGAYEQYF; cdr3_nt: TGTGCCAGCAGCCGACAATTTTTCTCTAGCGGCGCCTACGAGCAGTACTTC
j_call: TRBJ2-1; clone_size: few; d_call: .; v_call: TRBV6-2/TRBV6-3; cdr3_aa: CASSYPGVRGNEQFF; cdr3_nt: TGTGCCAGCAGTTACCCAGGAGTTCGGGGGAATGAGCAGTTCTTC
j_call: TRBJ1-2; clone_size: few; d_call: .; v_call: TRBV20-1; cdr3_aa: CSADQDIDFYGYTF; cdr3_nt: TGCAGTGCCGACCAGGATATTGATTTCTATGGCTACACCTTC
j_call: TRBJ2-2; clone_size: many; d_call: .; v_call: TRBV9; cdr3_aa: CASSVELGLYTGELFF; cdr3_nt: TGTGCCAGCAGCGTAGAATTGGGACTGTACACCGGGGAGCTGTTTTTT
j_call: TRBJ2-1; clone_size: few; d_call: .; v_call: TRBV7-2; cdr3_aa: CASSLAQGQGRHNEQFF; cdr3_nt: TGTGCCAGCAGCTTAGCGCAGGGGCAGGGGAGGCACAATGAGCAGTTCTTC
j_call: TRBJ2-5; clone_size: .; d_call: .; v_call: TRBV30; cdr3_aa: CAWRWLSETQYF; cdr3_nt: TGTGCCTGGAGATGGTTGTCGGAGACCCAGTACTTC
j_call: TRBJ1-1; clone_size: .; d_call: .; v_call: TRBV20-1; cdr3_aa: CSARYIRDVLEAFF; cdr3_nt: TGCAGTGCTAGGTACATCAGGGACGTTCTGGAAGCTTTCTTT
j_call: TRBJ2-3; clone_size: few; d_call: .; v_call: TRBV29-1; cdr3_aa: CSVNPGDTQYF; cdr3_nt: TGCAGCGTCAACCCGGGAGATACGCAGTATTTT